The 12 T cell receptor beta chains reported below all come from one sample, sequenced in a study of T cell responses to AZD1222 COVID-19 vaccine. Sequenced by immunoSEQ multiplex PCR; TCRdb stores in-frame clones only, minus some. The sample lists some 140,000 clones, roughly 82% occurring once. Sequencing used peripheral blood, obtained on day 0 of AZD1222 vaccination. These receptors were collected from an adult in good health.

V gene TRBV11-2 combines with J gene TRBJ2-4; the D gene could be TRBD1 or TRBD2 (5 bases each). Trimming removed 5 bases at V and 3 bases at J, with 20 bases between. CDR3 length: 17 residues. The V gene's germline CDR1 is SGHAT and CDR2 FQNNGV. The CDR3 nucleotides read TGTGCCAGCAGCCCCCCCGGGGCTATAGGAGGCAAAAACATTCAGTACTTC. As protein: CASSPPGAIGGKNIQYF.

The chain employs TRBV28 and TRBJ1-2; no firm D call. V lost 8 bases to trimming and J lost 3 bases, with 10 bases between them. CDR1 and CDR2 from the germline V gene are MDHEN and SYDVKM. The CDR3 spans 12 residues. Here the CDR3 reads CASFGLDYGYTF. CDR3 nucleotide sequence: TGTGCCAGCTTCGGACTGGACTATGGCTACACCTTC.

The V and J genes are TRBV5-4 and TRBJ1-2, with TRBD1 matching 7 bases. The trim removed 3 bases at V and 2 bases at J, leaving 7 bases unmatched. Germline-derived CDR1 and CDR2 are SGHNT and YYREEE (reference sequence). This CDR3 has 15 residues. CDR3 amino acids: CASSSLQGPNYGYTF. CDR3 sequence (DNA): TGTGCCAGCAGCTCCTTACAGGGGCCAAACTATGGCTACACCTTC.

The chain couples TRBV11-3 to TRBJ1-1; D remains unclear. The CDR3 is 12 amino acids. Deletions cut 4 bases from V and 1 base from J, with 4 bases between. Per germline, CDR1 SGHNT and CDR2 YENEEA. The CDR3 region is CASSSGNTEAFF. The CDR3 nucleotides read TGTGCCAGCAGCTCAGGGAACACTGAAGCTTTCTTT.

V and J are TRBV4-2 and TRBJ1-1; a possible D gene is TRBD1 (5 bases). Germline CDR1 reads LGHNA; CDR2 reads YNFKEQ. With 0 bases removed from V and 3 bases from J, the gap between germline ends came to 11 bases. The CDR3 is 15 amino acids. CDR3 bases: TGTGCCAGCAGCCAAGATAGGGACCGGTACACTGAAGCTTTCTTT. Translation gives CASSQDRDRYTEAFF.

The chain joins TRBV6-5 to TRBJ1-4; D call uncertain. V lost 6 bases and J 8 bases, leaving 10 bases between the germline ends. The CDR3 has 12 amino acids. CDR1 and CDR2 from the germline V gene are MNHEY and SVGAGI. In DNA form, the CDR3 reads TGTGCCAGCAGGTTCCACGGGGAAAAACTGTTTTTT. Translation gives CASRFHGEKLFF.

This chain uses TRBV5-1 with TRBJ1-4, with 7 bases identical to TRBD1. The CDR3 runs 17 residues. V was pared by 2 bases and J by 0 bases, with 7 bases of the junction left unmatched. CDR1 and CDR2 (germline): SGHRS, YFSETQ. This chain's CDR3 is CASSFQGVMSTNEKLFF. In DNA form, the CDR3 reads TGCGCCAGCAGCTTTCAGGGGGTAATGTCAACTAATGAAAAACTGTTTTTT.

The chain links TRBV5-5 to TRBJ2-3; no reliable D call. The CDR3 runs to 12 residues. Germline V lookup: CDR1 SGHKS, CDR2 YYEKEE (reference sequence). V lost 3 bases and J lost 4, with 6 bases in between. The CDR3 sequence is CASSYWADTQYF. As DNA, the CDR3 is TGTGCCAGCAGCTATTGGGCAGATACGCAGTATTTT.

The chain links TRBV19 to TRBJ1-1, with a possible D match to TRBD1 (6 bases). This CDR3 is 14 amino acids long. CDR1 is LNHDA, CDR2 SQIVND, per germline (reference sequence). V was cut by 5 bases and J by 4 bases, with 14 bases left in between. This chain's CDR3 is CASSDRGGPTEAFF. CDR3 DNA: TGTGCCAGTAGTGACCGAGGGGGGCCCACTGAAGCTTTCTTT. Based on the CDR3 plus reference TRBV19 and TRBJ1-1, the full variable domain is DGGITQSPKYLFRKEGQNVTLSCEQNLNHDAMYWYRQDPGQGLRLIYYSQIVNDFQKGDIAEGYSVSREKKESFPLTVTSAQKNPTAFYLCASSDRGGPTEAFFGQGTRLTVV.

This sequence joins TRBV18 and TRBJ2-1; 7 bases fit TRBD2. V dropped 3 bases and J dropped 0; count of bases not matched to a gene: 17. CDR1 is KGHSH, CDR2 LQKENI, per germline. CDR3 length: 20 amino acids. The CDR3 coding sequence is TGTGCCAGCTCACCTGGGCTAGCGGCGATGACAAAAAGCTCCTACAATGAGCAGTTCTTC. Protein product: CASSPGLAAMTKSSYNEQFF. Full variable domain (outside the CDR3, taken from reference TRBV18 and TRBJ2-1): NAGVMQNPRHLVRRRGQEARLRCSPMKGHSHVYWYRQLPEEGLKFMVYLQKENIIDESGMPKERFSAEFPKEGPSILRIQQVVRGDSAAYFCASSPGLAAMTKSSYNEQFFGPGTRLTVL.

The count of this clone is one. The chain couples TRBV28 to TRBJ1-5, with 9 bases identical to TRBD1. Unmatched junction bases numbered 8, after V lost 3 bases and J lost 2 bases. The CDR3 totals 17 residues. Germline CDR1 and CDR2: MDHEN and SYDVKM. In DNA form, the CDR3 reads TGTGCCAGCAGTTTGCCGACAGGGGGTCGCGGCAATCAGCCCCAGCATTTT. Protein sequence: CASSLPTGGRGNQPQHF.

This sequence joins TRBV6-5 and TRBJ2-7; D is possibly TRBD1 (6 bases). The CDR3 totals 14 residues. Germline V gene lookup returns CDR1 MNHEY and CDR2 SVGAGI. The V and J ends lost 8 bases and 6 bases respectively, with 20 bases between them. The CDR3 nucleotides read TGTGCCAGCTGGAAGGGACAAACACTCACCGAGCAGTACTTC. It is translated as CASWKGQTLTEQYF.